Below are 18 T cell receptor beta chains sequenced from a single sample in a study of cytomegalovirus exposure and HLA in healthy donors. PCR employed 60 Vbeta and 13 Jbeta primers. The data were produced by immunoSEQ multiplex PCR, yet TCRdb's version contains in-frame clones alone and is incomplete. The sample has around 200,000 clones, 84% seen once. The source material was PBMCs. The receptor set was obtained from a girl aged 2 to 9 in good health and CMV-seropositive.

The V gene is TRBV28, the J gene TRBJ2-3; the match to TRBD1 covers 8 bases. Per the germline V gene, CDR1 is MDHEN and CDR2 is SYDVKM. Trimming removed 1 base from V and 4 bases from J; junction bases left unmatched: 1. This CDR3 is built from 14 residues. This chain's CDR3 is CASSLLQGADTQYF. The CDR3 coding sequence is TGTGCCAGCAGTTTATTACAGGGGGCAGATACGCAGTATTTT. The full variable domain, with the rest looked up from reference TRBV28 and TRBJ2-3, is DVKVTQSSRYLVKRTGEKVFLECVQDMDHENMFWYRQDPGLGLRLIYFSYDVKMKEKGDIPEGYSVSREKKERFSLILESASTNQTSMYLCASSLLQGADTQYFGPGTRLTVL.

The CDR3 DNA sequence: TGTGCCTGGAGTGGCAGGGACTCTGGGGCCAACGTCCTGACTTTC. Translation gives CAWSGRDSGANVLTF. This chain uses TRBV30 with TRBJ2-6; tentative D call: TRBD1 (5 bases). V was clipped by 1 base and J by 0 bases, with 7 bases between them. The CDR3 runs 15 residues. The V gene's germline CDR1 is GTSNPN and CDR2 SVGIG (reference sequence).

The chain recombines TRBV7-8 with TRBJ2-2; D is ambiguous. The CDR3 is made up of 14 amino acids. V lost 11 bases and J lost 3, with 16 bases in between. CDR1 and CDR2 from the germline V gene are SGHVS and FQNEAQ. The CDR3 nucleotides read TGTGCCGGAGCCTACACACGATACACCGGGGAGCTGTTTTTT. Translating it yields CAGAYTRYTGELFF.

The chain uses TRBV19 and TRBJ1-6, with TRBD1 matching over 9 bases. The CDR3 runs to 18 residues. Germline CDR1 reads LNHDA; CDR2 reads SQIVND (reference sequence). V was pared by 3 bases and J by 5 bases, with 11 bases of the junction left unmatched. As DNA, the CDR3 is TGTGCCAGTAGTATCCAGGGACAGGGTTGGGAAAATAATTCACCCCTCCACTTT. It yields the protein CASSIQGQGWENNSPLHF.

V gene TRBV19 combines with J gene TRBJ1-5; TRBD1 might be the D (5 bases). CDR1 is LNHDA, CDR2 SQIVND, per germline (reference sequence). The V gene lost 1 base and the J gene lost 0 bases, with 10 bases spanning the gap. This CDR3 is 16 amino acids long. This chain's CDR3 is CASSIGTGYSNQPQHF. Here the CDR3 DNA reads TGTGCCAGTAGTATAGGAACAGGCTATAGCAATCAGCCCCAGCATTTT.

The genes are TRBV5-1 and TRBJ2-3, with D maybe TRBD2 (7 bases). Germline lookup yields CDR1 SGHRS and CDR2 YFSETQ. V dropped 3 bases and J dropped 4 bases, with 12 bases sitting between them. CDR3 length: 14 amino acids. CDR3 sequence: CASSWGGRSDTQYF. CDR3 sequence (DNA): TGCGCCAGCAGCTGGGGGGGCCGCTCAGATACGCAGTATTTT.

This clone was counted a single time. The chain has TRBV7-9 and TRBJ2-1, with 13 nucleotides matching TRBD2. CDR1 SEHNR and CDR2 FQNEAQ come from the germline V gene (reference sequence). The CDR3 sequence is 15 residues long. V was clipped by 5 bases and J by 8 bases; unmatched bases: 6. CDR3 coding DNA: TGTGCCAGCAGCCGGACTAGCGGGAGTTTGGATGAGCAGTTCTTC. It specifies CASSRTSGSLDEQFF.

V gene TRBV2 combines with J gene TRBJ2-4, with D possibly matching TRBD1 (5 bases). Germline CDR1 reads SNHLY; CDR2 reads FYNNEI. The V end lost 10 bases, the J end lost 0 bases, and 10 bases lay between the germline ends. This CDR3 comprises 13 residues. This CDR3 is CATTGIAKNIQYF. The CDR3 DNA is TGTGCCACCACAGGAATAGCCAAAAACATTCAGTACTTC.

A single count supports this clone. This chain links TRBV29-1 with TRBJ1-1; D possibly corresponds to TRBD1 (5 bases). The ends were cut back, 4 bases at V and 1 base at J, with 10 bases in the middle. Germline CDR1 and CDR2: SQVTM and ANQGSEA. This CDR3 spans 13 amino acids. CDR3 amino acids: CSVGRAQNTEAFF. CDR3 DNA: TGCAGCGTTGGCAGGGCACAGAACACTGAAGCTTTCTTT. Based on the CDR3 plus reference TRBV29-1 and TRBJ1-1, the full variable domain is SAVISQKPSRDICQRGTSLTIQCQVDSQVTMMFWYRQQPGQSLTLIATANQGSEATYESGFVIDKFPISRPNLTFSTLTVSNMSPEDSSIYLCSVGRAQNTEAFFGQGTRLTVV.

The genes are TRBV5-6 and TRBJ2-7, with D tentatively TRBD2 (6 bases). The V gene's germline CDR1 is SGHDT and CDR2 YYEEEE. The CDR3 runs to 14 residues. V lost 0 bases, J lost 3 bases, and 10 bases lay in between. CDR3 amino acids: CASSLEVGSYEQYF. DNA for the CDR3: TGTGCCAGCAGCTTGGAGGTCGGGAGCTACGAGCAGTACTTC.

This rearrangement joins TRBV5-4 to TRBJ2-1; a weak D match, TRBD2 (7 bases). The germline V gene encodes CDR1 SGHNT and CDR2 YYREEE (reference sequence). V was shortened by 4 bases and J by 2 bases, with 13 bases between the two germline ends. The CDR3 length is 15 residues. In DNA form, the CDR3 reads TGTGCCAGCAGCCCCGAGGGGGGGGCCTACAATGAGCAGTTCTTC. It yields the protein CASSPEGGAYNEQFF.

This chain links TRBV12-5 with TRBJ2-5, with 11 bases matching TRBD1. Germline V CDR1 and CDR2: LGHNT, FRNRAP. CDR3 length equals 13 residues. Trimming removed 5 bases from V and 11 bases from J; junction bases left unmatched: 7. CDR3 sequence reads: CASGADRGPEQYF. The DNA for the CDR3 is TGTGCTAGTGGTGCGGACAGGGGGCCTGAGCAGTACTTC.

There are a few counts of this clone. The chain employs TRBV19 and TRBJ1-1; D not resolved. The CDR3 runs 14 residues. V was trimmed by 1 base and J by 1 base, leaving 7 bases between them. In germline, CDR1 is LNHDA, CDR2 SQIVND (reference sequence). In DNA, the CDR3 is TGTGCCAGTAGTATAGTCTTGTCGAACACTGAAGCTTTCTTT. Its protein is CASSIVLSNTEAFF.

The chain links TRBV7-3 to TRBJ2-7, with D possibly matching TRBD1 (5 bases). Germline-derived CDR1 and CDR2 are SGHTA and FQGTGA. This CDR3 contains 14 residues. Deletions cut 2 bases from V and 6 bases from J, with 14 bases between. The CDR3 here is CASSLRGADSEQYF. The CDR3, as DNA: TGTGCCAGCAGCTTACGTGGGGCGGATTCCGAGCAGTACTTC.

This rearrangement joins TRBV2 to TRBJ2-3, with TRBD2 matching 10 bases. The V gene's germline CDR1 is SNHLY and CDR2 FYNNEI. V was clipped by 3 bases and J by 6 bases; unmatched bases: 6. The CDR3 is 15 amino acids. The CDR3 region is CASSEQRGGHDTQYF. CDR3 DNA sequence: TGTGCCAGCAGTGAGCAGCGGGGGGGCCACGATACGCAGTATTTT.

The rearrangement uses TRBV30 and TRBJ2-3; D is perhaps TRBD2 (5 bases). The germline V gene encodes CDR1 GTSNPN and CDR2 SVGIG (reference sequence). The V and J ends lost 1 base and 4 bases respectively, with 15 bases between them. The CDR3 covers 15 residues. The DNA for the CDR3 is TGTGCCTGGAGTGACTATAAGGCGGGCCCAGATACGCAGTATTTT. Its protein product is CAWSDYKAGPDTQYF.

The chain has TRBV5-6 and TRBJ2-1; 12 bases are a match to TRBD2. V trimming: 2 bases; J trimming: 2 bases; junction bases outside the gene matches: 8. Germline values: CDR1 SGHDT, CDR2 YYEEEE. This CDR3 is built from 18 residues. Here the CDR3 DNA reads TGTGCCAGCAGCTTACCTACTAGCGGGGGGTCTACCTACAATGAGCAGTTCTTC. Translation: CASSLPTSGGSTYNEQFF.

V is TRBV30 and J is TRBJ1-1; maybe TRBD1 (6 bases). V was shortened by 1 base and J by 4 bases, with 7 bases between the two germline ends. From germline, CDR1 is GTSNPN and CDR2 SVGIG (reference sequence). This CDR3 contains 12 residues. The CDR3, as DNA: TGTGCCTGGAGTGCAGGGGCCACTGAAGCTTTCTTT. Translating it yields CAWSAGATEAFF.